Below, one TCR beta chain is given with its context. The sample is drawn from a study of T cell changes during pregnancy in multiple sclerosis. Method: immunoSEQ multiplex PCR; TCRdb's copy keeps in-frame clones and lacks some. The sample consists of about 44,000 clones, 85% to 95% of them appearing once. Trimming shortened V by 4 bases and J by 6 bases, and 13 bases separated the two germline ends. The CDR3 is 12 residues long. The V gene's germline CDR1 is SQVTM and CDR2 ANQGSEA. This TCR was sampled from a female donor with multiple sclerosis, enrolled in a pregnancy study. The rearrangement joins TRBV29-1 to TRBJ2-7, with D unresolved. The material sequenced was CD4+ T cells from peripheral blood mononuclear cells, taken in the third trimester of pregnancy. CDR3 DNA: TGCAGCGTTGCGGTCGTGTCTGGCGAGCAGTACTTC. The encoded protein is CSVAVVSGEQYF.